This is a list of T cell receptor beta chains from one sample in a study of CD8 T cells in ankylosing spondylitis. TCRdb re-derived calls from the 5' RACE reads in MiXCR, one entry per CDR3 protein. The sample includes 200,000 to 300,000 distinct CDR3 sequences, 20% to 30% of them seen just once. The specimen sequenced was blood, either unsorted or a sorted T cell fraction (not recorded which). The receptors originated from a male donor with ankylosing spondylitis or in good health (not recorded which). CDR3s include the opening cysteine and the closing phenylalanine or tryptophan. The order of the fields is V gene, D gene, clone size, J gene, CDR3 protein, CDR3 DNA. A D gene is named only where the DNA matches it firmly. Clone size is not always given. Where it is, it says once, few, many or a class for expanded clones.

>TRBV12-3/TRBV12-4|.|few|TRBJ2-7
CASSLGWGYEQYF
TGTGCCAGCAGTTTGGGCTGGGGCTACGAGCAGTACTTC
>TRBV5-1|TRBD1|many|TRBJ2-1
CASSSGQGSYNEQFF
TGCGCCAGCAGCTCCGGACAGGGGTCTTACAATGAGCAGTTCTTC
>TRBV20-1|.|many|TRBJ2-3
CSARDRTGSTDTQYF
TGCAGTGCTAGAGATCGTACGGGAAGCACAGATACGCAGTATTTT
>TRBV23-1|TRBD1|.|TRBJ2-5
CASTAGGRQETQYF
TGCGCCAGCACCGCAGGGGGCCGTCAAGAGACCCAGTACTTC
>TRBV12-3/TRBV12-4|.|.|TRBJ1-5
CASRFEGGGQPQHF
TGTGCCAGCAGGTTTGAGGGGGGTGGTCAGCCCCAGCATTTT
>TRBV12-3/TRBV12-4|TRBD2|.|TRBJ2-2
CASTTWRGKNTGELFF
TGTGCCAGCACCACGTGGCGGGGGAAGAACACCGGGGAGCTGTTTTTT
>TRBV28|TRBD1|.|TRBJ2-7
CASSSWNRGTYEQYF
TGTGCCAGCAGTTCCTGGAACAGGGGAACCTACGAGCAGTACTTC
>TRBV6-1|TRBD1|many|TRBJ1-1
CASSWDRRNTEAFF
TGTGCCAGCAGCTGGGACAGGAGGAACACTGAAGCTTTCTTT
>TRBV14|TRBD1|many|TRBJ2-3
CASSYLDRVTDTQYF
TGTGCCAGCAGCTACTTGGACAGGGTCACAGATACGCAGTATTTT
>TRBV12-3/TRBV12-4|.|.|TRBJ2-7
CASSLRRSNYEQYF
TGTGCCAGCAGTTTAAGGCGGAGTAACTACGAGCAGTACTTC
>TRBV12-3/TRBV12-4|TRBD1|many|TRBJ2-1
CASSKDRANEQFF
TGTGCCAGCAGTAAGGACAGGGCGAATGAGCAGTTCTTC
>TRBV29-1|.|many|TRBJ1-1
CSVEVGIGRAFF
TGCAGCGTTGAAGTGGGTATTGGACGAGCTTTCTTT
>TRBV29-1|TRBD2|.|TRBJ2-2
CSVEDRVAGAPPGELFF
TGCAGCGTTGAAGATCGGGTAGCGGGGGCCCCTCCCGGGGAGCTGTTTTTT
>TRBV7-8|.|many|TRBJ2-7
CASSLGHSFPSYEQYF
TGTGCCAGCAGCTTAGGACATTCCTTCCCCTCCTACGAGCAGTACTTC
>TRBV20-1|TRBD2|many|TRBJ2-1
CSARDLAATYNEQFF
TGCAGTGCTAGAGATCTAGCGGCGACCTACAATGAGCAGTTCTTC
>TRBV6-1|.|many|TRBJ2-3
CASRPGGFGTDTQYF
TGTGCCAGCCGCCCTGGTGGGTTCGGGACAGATACGCAGTATTTT
>TRBV20-1|.|many|TRBJ1-5
CSASDTRSNQPQHF
TGCAGTGCTTCCGACACCCGAAGCAATCAGCCCCAGCATTTT
>TRBV20-1|.|.|TRBJ1-5
CSARRTGTVQPQHF
TGCAGTGCTAGGAGGACCGGGACCGTTCAGCCCCAGCATTTT
>TRBV12-3/TRBV12-4|.|few|TRBJ2-2
CASTPWNTGELFF
TGTGCCAGCACCCCTTGGAACACCGGGGAGCTGTTTTTT
>TRBV28|TRBD1|.|TRBJ2-1
CASSLANRGNEQFF
TGTGCCAGCAGTTTGGCCAACAGGGGCAATGAGCAGTTCTTC
>TRBV24-1|TRBD2|many|TRBJ2-3
CATSERRGGFDTQYF
TGTGCCACCAGTGAGCGGCGGGGGGGATTCGATACGCAGTATTTT
>TRBV12-3/TRBV12-4|TRBD2|many|TRBJ2-1
CASRRSGGASSYNEQFF
TGTGCCAGCAGGAGAAGCGGGGGTGCTAGCTCCTACAATGAGCAGTTCTTC
>TRBV10-3|.|.|TRBJ2-2
CAISDLGTGELFF
TGTGCCATCAGTGACCTAGGAACCGGGGAGCTGTTTTTT
>TRBV20-1|TRBD2|few|TRBJ2-7
CSATSVAGEGYEQYF
TGCAGTGCTACGAGTGTGGCGGGGGAGGGATACGAGCAGTACTTC
>TRBV29-1|TRBD1|.|TRBJ2-1
CSVDPTGETGYSNEQFF
TGCAGCGTTGATCCGACAGGGGAGACGGGCTACTCCAATGAGCAGTTCTTC
>TRBV6-2/TRBV6-3|.|.|TRBJ2-5
CASSPRAAQYF
TGTGCCAGCTCCCCCCGGGCCGCCCAGTACTTC
>TRBV29-1|.|once|TRBJ1-3
CSVEEVPGNTIYF
TGCAGCGTTGAAGAAGTTCCAGGAAACACCATATATTTT
>TRBV20-1|.|.|TRBJ1-5
CSARDWAENQPQHF
TGCAGTGCTAGAGATTGGGCAGAGAATCAGCCCCAGCATTTT
>TRBV20-1|TRBD2|few|TRBJ2-1
CSARGFWERGTYNEQFF
TGCAGTGCTAGAGGTTTTTGGGAGCGGGGAACCTACAATGAGCAGTTCTTC
>TRBV28|TRBD1|.|TRBJ2-7
CASSHQDRGYFQYF
TGTGCCAGCAGCCACCAGGACAGGGGTTATTTCCAGTACTTC
>TRBV6-1|TRBD2|.|TRBJ2-1
CASNQRGGYNEQFF
TGTGCCAGCAATCAGCGGGGCGGGTACAATGAGCAGTTCTTC
>TRBV7-8|.|few|TRBJ2-7
CASSRTAVGEQYF
TGTGCCAGCAGCCGGACAGCCGTCGGCGAGCAGTACTTC
>TRBV6-6|.|.|TRBJ2-3
CASSSVGTDTQYF
TGTGCCAGCTCTTCCGTTGGCACAGATACGCAGTATTTT
>TRBV29-1|TRBD1|many|TRBJ1-2
CSVEPTGVVYGYTF
TGCAGCGTTGAACCGACAGGGGTCGTCTATGGCTACACCTTC
>TRBV20-1|.|few|TRBJ1-2
CSASGAPNGYTF
TGCAGTGCTAGTGGGGCCCCCAATGGCTACACCTTC
>TRBV10-3|TRBD1|.|TRBJ1-2
CAISESRDSHGYTF
TGTGCCATCAGTGAGTCGAGGGACAGCCATGGCTACACCTTC
>TRBV10-3|.|.|TRBJ2-5
CAIGLAQETQYF
TGTGCCATCGGGCTAGCTCAAGAGACCCAGTACTTC
>TRBV12-3/TRBV12-4|.|many|TRBJ2-7
CASSLGSGSYEQYF
TGTGCCAGCAGCCTCGGAAGCGGATCCTACGAGCAGTACTTC
>TRBV20-1|.|.|TRBJ2-5
CSAMDVGAETQYF
TGCAGTGCTATGGACGTGGGGGCGGAGACCCAGTACTTC
>TRBV3-1|.|many|TRBJ2-1
CASSQGGWNEQFF
TGTGCCAGCAGCCAAGGTGGCTGGAATGAGCAGTTCTTC
>TRBV20-1|TRBD1|.|TRBJ2-5
CSARDPRTGGETQYF
TGCAGTGCTAGAGATCCGCGGACAGGCGGAGAGACCCAGTACTTC
>TRBV6-5|.|many|TRBJ2-1
CASSYSGHNNEQFF
TGTGCCAGCAGTTACTCGGGACACAACAATGAGCAGTTCTTC